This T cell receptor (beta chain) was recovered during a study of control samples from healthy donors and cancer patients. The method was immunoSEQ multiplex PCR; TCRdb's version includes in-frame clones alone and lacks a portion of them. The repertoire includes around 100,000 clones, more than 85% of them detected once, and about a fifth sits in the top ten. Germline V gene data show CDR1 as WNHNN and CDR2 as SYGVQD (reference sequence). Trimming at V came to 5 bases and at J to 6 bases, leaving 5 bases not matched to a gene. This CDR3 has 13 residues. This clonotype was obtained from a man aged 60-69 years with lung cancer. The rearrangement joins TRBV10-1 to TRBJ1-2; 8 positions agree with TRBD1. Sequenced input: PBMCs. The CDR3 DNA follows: TGCGCCAGCAGTTACGACAGGGGAAATGGCTACACCTTC. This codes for CASSYDRGNGYTF.